This passage covers 32 T cell receptor beta chains from one sample sequenced in a study of cytomegalovirus exposure and HLA in healthy donors. The PCR was carried out with 60 Vbeta primers and 13 Jbeta primers. Here immunoSEQ multiplex PCR was the method, and the copy in TCRdb shows in-frame clones only, minus some. This table has some 57,000 clones, roughly 90% appearing once. The sequenced sample was PBMCs. All receptors come from a man aged 25 to 40 in good health and CMV-seropositive.

CDR3 sequence: CASSKHRANTEAFF. The CDR3, as DNA: TGTGCCAGCAGCAAACACAGGGCGAACACTGAAGCTTTCTTT. The V call is TRBV11-3, the J call TRBJ1-1; perhaps TRBD1 as D (6 bases). Germline values: CDR1 SGHNT, CDR2 YENEEA. Trimming removed 5 bases from V and 1 base from J, with 11 bases in between. This CDR3 spans 14 amino acids.

The chain recombines TRBV28 with TRBJ2-5; possible D gene TRBD1, 6 bases. The J call is doubtful: the DNA matches TRBJ2-7 better. The CDR3 length is 16 residues. Germline loops: CDR1 MDHEN, CDR2 SYDVKM. CDR3 bases: TGTGCCAGCAGTTTATTGGCAGGGGTAGGAACCTACGAGCAGTACTTC. It yields the protein CASSLLAGVGTYEQYF.

This clone was seen only a few times. The genes are TRBV6-6 and TRBJ1-5, with D possibly matching TRBD1 (6 bases). Per germline, CDR1 MNHNY and CDR2 SVGAGI (reference sequence). The CDR3 spans 16 residues. Trimming cost V 5 bases and J 0 bases, with 14 bases left between them. CDR3 coding DNA: TGTGCCAGCAGTAGAGGGGGGGCATATAGCAATCAGCCCCAGCATTTT. This gives the protein CASSRGGAYSNQPQHF.

The chain is built from TRBV15 and TRBJ2-3, with TRBD2 identical over 7 bases. The J segment lost 2 bases and the V segment lost 5 bases, leaving 7 bases of the junction unmatched. Germline V gene lookup returns CDR1 LNHNV and CDR2 YYDKDF (reference sequence). The CDR3 has 15 amino acids. The CDR3 spells CATSSLAEVTDTQYF. The CDR3 DNA sequence: TGTGCCACCAGCTCTCTAGCGGAGGTCACAGATACGCAGTATTTT.

This clone turned up a few times. The genes are TRBV6-4 and TRBJ2-5; a weak D match, TRBD2 (6 bases). The CDR3 totals 15 residues. The V end lost 5 bases, the J end lost 2 bases, and 15 bases lay between the germline ends. Germline CDR1 is MRHNA and CDR2 is SNTAGT. CDR3 DNA: TGTGCCAGCAGTCGGGACTCCGGGGGTCAAGAGACCCAGTACTTC. Its translation is CASSRDSGGQETQYF.

V usage is TRBV5-5 and J usage is TRBJ2-5; TRBD2 agrees at 12 bases. CDR3 length: 15 amino acids. The germline CDR1 and CDR2 sequences are SGHKS and YYEKEE (reference sequence). V trimming: 4 bases; J trimming: 2 bases; junction bases outside the gene matches: 3. CDR3 residues: CASSLLAGGQETQYF. CDR3 sequence (DNA): TGTGCCAGCAGCCTCCTAGCGGGAGGGCAAGAGACCCAGTACTTC.

The J gene is TRBJ2-5, the V gene TRBV11-3, with TRBD2 identical over 7 bases. V lost 3 bases, J lost 5 bases, and 9 bases stayed unmatched. Germline V gene lookup returns CDR1 SGHNT and CDR2 YENEEA. CDR3 length: 15 amino acids. The CDR3 loop is CASSLVGLVHETQYF. CDR3 bases: TGTGCCAGCAGCTTGGTAGGACTAGTTCACGAGACCCAGTACTTC.

The gene calls are TRBV5-1 and TRBJ2-7; D perhaps matches TRBD2 (7 bases). V shed 1 base and J shed 0 bases, with 14 bases lying between them. Germline loops: CDR1 SGHRS, CDR2 YFSETQ. This CDR3 has 16 amino acids. For the CDR3, the DNA is TGCGCCAGCAGCTTGAACCTAGGGGGGGCCTCCTACGAGCAGTACTTC. Translated, it gives CASSLNLGGASYEQYF.

This clone was counted once. The chain couples TRBV29-1 to TRBJ1-2, with TRBD1 matching 7 bases. The junction had 8 bases not matched to a gene; V was cut back by 3 bases and J by 4 bases. CDR3 length equals 14 residues. Germline V gene lookup returns CDR1 SQVTM and CDR2 ANQGSEA. The CDR3 sequence: CSVDRRTGIYGYTF. The CDR3 region has the DNA TGCAGCGTTGATCGCCGGACAGGAATCTATGGCTACACCTTC.

The chain combines TRBV4-2 with TRBJ2-1; no firm D call. There are 14 residues in the CDR3. Germline CDR1 is LGHNA and CDR2 is YNFKEQ. V lost 0 bases and J 5 bases, leaving 8 bases between the germline ends. The CDR3 region is CASSQDELNNEQFF. The CDR3 coding sequence is TGTGCCAGCAGCCAAGACGAACTTAACAATGAGCAGTTCTTC.

This clone showed up just once. The V call is TRBV18, the J call TRBJ1-3, with D hard to call. This CDR3 comprises 15 residues. Trimming left V 4 bases short and J 2 bases short, with 12 bases between. Germline assignment: CDR1 KGHSH and CDR2 LQKENI. As DNA, the CDR3 is TGTGCCAGCTCACGATCACACAGTACTGGAAACACCATATATTTT. Its protein is CASSRSHSTGNTIYF.

This clone has only a few counts. The junction does not match germline at one end; this may be a read error. This chain joins TRBV5-4 and TRBJ1-1, with D maybe TRBD1 (5 bases). The CDR3 is made up of 17 amino acids. The V gene's germline CDR1 is SGHNT and CDR2 YYREEE (reference sequence). CDR3 amino acids: CASSQVVRGTVDTEAFF. The CDR3 bases are TGCGCCAGCAGCCAAGTAGTAAGGGGAACGGTGGACACTGAAGCTTTCTTT.

The V and J genes are TRBV12-5 and TRBJ2-7; 7 bases are shared with TRBD2. Germline V gene sequence: CDR1 LGHNT, CDR2 FRNRAP. This CDR3 has 13 amino acids. CDR3 nucleotide sequence: TGTGCAGCTGGGCGGGAGACCGCCTACGAGCAGTACTTC. Amino acid sequence: CAAGRETAYEQYF.

This rearrangement joins TRBV4-2 to TRBJ2-5; a possible D gene is TRBD2 (5 bases). This CDR3 comprises 15 residues. Trimming cost V 1 base and J 1 base, with 10 bases left between them. Germline CDR1 LGHNA, CDR2 YNFKEQ. CDR3 sequence: CASSQAQTIQETQYF. Written as DNA, the CDR3 is TGTGCCAGCAGCCAAGCCCAGACTATCCAAGAGACCCAGTACTTC.

The rearrangement links TRBV18 to TRBJ1-2, with 7 bases lining up with TRBD1. Trimming cost V 4 bases and J 4 bases; bases outside gene matches: 6. The CDR3 is 14 residues long. CDR1 and CDR2 (germline): KGHSH, LQKENI. The CDR3 nucleotides are TGTGCCAGCTCACAAGACAGGGACAGCTATGGCTACACCTTC. Translating it yields CASSQDRDSYGYTF.

The chain links TRBV5-4 to TRBJ1-3, with D possibly being TRBD2 (6 bases). The J call may be mistaken, given a closer DNA end match to TRBJ2-2. Germline lookup yields CDR1 SGHNT and CDR2 YYREEE (reference sequence). CDR3 length equals 16 residues. The CDR3 region has the DNA TGTGCCAGCAGCTTGGCCGGGGGAGAGAACACCGGGGAGCTGTTTTTT. Translation: CASSLAGGENTGELFF.

The V and J genes are TRBV21-1 and TRBJ2-5; the DNA was not used to check the table's D call, TRBD2. TRBV21-1 is recorded as a pseudogene. This CDR3 has 17 residues. CDR3 sequence: CASSTKGTSGSNETQYF. CDR3 DNA sequence: TGTGCCAGCAGCACAAAGGGGACTAGCGGATCGAATGAGACCCAGTACTTC.

The chain recombines TRBV11-3 with TRBJ2-7; TRBD1 might be the D (5 bases). Germline CDR1 reads SGHNT; CDR2 reads YENEEA. This CDR3 has 15 amino acids. V dropped 2 bases and J dropped 6 bases, with 17 bases sitting between them. Written as DNA, the CDR3 is TGTGCCAGCAGCTTAATCGGAGTAGGTGGGGCCGAGCAGTACTTC. As protein: CASSLIGVGGAEQYF.

Comments on this clone: The identical CDR3 is also encoded by other nucleotide sequences in the sample. J is TRBJ1-5 and V is TRBV7-9; perhaps TRBD1 as D (6 bases). The germline V gene encodes CDR1 SEHNR and CDR2 FQNEAQ (reference sequence). Between the trimmed V and J ends, which lost 7 bases and 3 bases, there was a span of 13 bases. The CDR3 spans 14 residues. CDR3 DNA sequence: TGTGCCAGCACCGCGACAGGACCCAATCAGCCCCAGCATTTT. Its protein is CASTATGPNQPQHF. The variable domain in full, completed from reference TRBV7-9 and TRBJ1-5, reads DTGVSQNPRHKITKRGQNVTFRCDPISEHNRLYWYRQTLGQGPEFLTYFQNEAQLEKSRLLSDRFSAERPKGSFSTLEIQRTEQGDSAMYLCASTATGPNQPQHFGDGTRLSIL.

The chain joins TRBV11-2 to TRBJ2-7; 11 bases map to TRBD2. V trimming: 2 bases; J trimming: 5 bases; junction bases outside the gene matches: 8. The CDR3 contains 16 residues. Germline lookup yields CDR1 SGHAT and CDR2 FQNNGV. This CDR3 reads CASSLNRLAGGNEQYF. CDR3 nucleotides: TGTGCCAGCAGCTTAAACCGGCTAGCGGGAGGCAACGAGCAGTACTTC.

The chain joins TRBV18 to TRBJ2-7; TRBD1 might be the D (6 bases). Germline CDR1 KGHSH, CDR2 LQKENI. The germline V and J ends were trimmed by 2 bases and 2 bases, with 13 bases remaining between them. The CDR3 totals 15 residues. The CDR3, as DNA: TGTGCCAGCTCACCAACGGACAGAGCAGCCTACGAGCAGTACTTC. Translated: CASSPTDRAAYEQYF.

This clone is a singleton in its sample. The chain is built from TRBV29-1 and TRBJ2-3, with unresolved D. The CDR3 is 13 amino acids. The V end lost 2 bases, the J end lost 3 bases, and 9 bases lay between the germline ends. Germline CDR1 is SQVTM and CDR2 is ANQGSEA. CDR3: CSVEKMATDTQYF. CDR3 sequence (DNA): TGCAGCGTTGAAAAAATGGCTACAGATACGCAGTATTTT.

The J gene is TRBJ1-2, the V gene TRBV28, with 9 bases fitting TRBD1. Germline loops: CDR1 MDHEN, CDR2 SYDVKM. J gave up 1 base and V 4 bases, and 10 bases lay outside the gene matches. The CDR3 totals 17 residues. DNA for the CDR3: TGTGCCAGCAGTTCACCCCCCGGGACAGGGATTAACTATGGCTACACCTTC. The encoded protein is CASSSPPGTGINYGYTF.

The V and J genes are TRBV6-5 and TRBJ2-7; 7 nucleotides match TRBD2. The V and J ends lost 7 bases and 4 bases, in that order; junction bases with no gene match: 7. The CDR3 contains 13 residues. Germline V CDR1 and CDR2: MNHEY, SVGAGI. The CDR3: CASNGRGRYEQYF. The CDR3 nucleotides are TGTGCCAGCAATGGGAGGGGCCGTTACGAGCAGTACTTC.

The chain recombines TRBV7-2 with TRBJ2-3, with TRBD2 identical over 13 bases. The CDR3 is 17 residues long. V gave up 5 bases and J gave up 3 bases; unmatched junction bases: 8. Germline CDR1 reads SGHTA; CDR2 reads FQGNSA. For the CDR3, the DNA is TGTGCCAGCAGCCCGAGGACTAGCGGGAGTGGGACAGATACGCAGTATTTT. Translation: CASSPRTSGSGTDTQYF.

V usage is TRBV30 and J usage is TRBJ2-3, with 11 bases lining up with TRBD2. CDR1 GTSNPN and CDR2 SVGIG come from the germline V gene (reference sequence). The CDR3 contains 14 residues. The junction had 1 base not matched to a gene; V was cut back by 2 bases and J by 3 bases. As DNA, the CDR3 is TGTGCCTGGAGTACTAGCGGGAGAACAGATACGCAGTATTTT. Its translation is CAWSTSGRTDTQYF.

V and J are TRBV5-6 and TRBJ1-4; 9 bases map to TRBD1. The CDR3 extends over 15 amino acids. The V gene end was trimmed by 1 base and the J gene end by 5 bases; junction bases not matched to a gene: 3. Germline V gene lookup returns CDR1 SGHDT and CDR2 YYEEEE. The CDR3 coding sequence is TGTGCCAGCAGCTTGAGCGGACAGGGGAATGAAAAACTGTTTTTT. Amino acid sequence: CASSLSGQGNEKLFF.

This chain connects TRBV4-3 to TRBJ2-7, with D possibly matching TRBD1 (7 bases). V lost 0 bases to trimming and J lost 10 bases, with 19 bases between them. The CDR3 contains 15 residues. Germline assignment: CDR1 LGHNA and CDR2 YSLEER. CDR3 nucleotides: TGCGCCAGCAGCCAAGATACTCAGGGGGGTTTTTACCAGTACTTC. Its protein is CASSQDTQGGFYQYF.

The chain couples TRBV7-2 to TRBJ2-6; tentative D call: TRBD1 (6 bases). Trimming took 5 bases from V and 1 from J, leaving 9 bases between them. The length of the CDR3 is 15 residues. From germline, CDR1 is SGHTA and CDR2 FQGNSA. The CDR3: CASSVTGSGANVLTF. For the CDR3, the DNA is TGTGCCAGCAGCGTCACAGGGTCTGGGGCCAACGTCCTGACTTTC.

The chain combines TRBV25-1 with TRBJ2-1; the D is unclear. The V and J ends lost 1 base and 3 bases respectively, with 7 bases between them. The germline gives CDR1 MGHDK, CDR2 SYGVNS. The CDR3 extends over 14 amino acids. Here the CDR3 reads CASSESTVYNEQFF. DNA of the CDR3: TGTGCCAGCAGTGAATCGACTGTCTACAATGAGCAGTTCTTC.

This chain connects TRBV9 to TRBJ1-6; D unresolved. Trimming took off 1 base at V and 5 bases at J, with 7 bases between the two ends. The CDR3 has 14 residues. CDR1 SGDLS and CDR2 YYNGEE come from the germline V gene. The CDR3 DNA sequence: TGTGCCAGCAGCGTACAAACAGATAATTCACCCCTCCACTTT. This sequence encodes CASSVQTDNSPLHF.

This clone was counted a single time. The rearrangement links TRBV19 to TRBJ2-7, with 9 bases that match TRBD2. This CDR3 is built from 14 residues. Germline values: CDR1 LNHDA, CDR2 SQIVND (reference sequence). The junction had 5 bases not matched to a gene; V was cut back by 3 bases and J by 5 bases. DNA of the CDR3: TGTGCCAGTAGTATTAGCGGGAGATCCCACGAGCAGTACTTC. Its translation: CASSISGRSHEQYF.